This T cell receptor (beta chain) was identified during a study of CD8+ T cells in alopecia areata. Extraction and reverse transcription of RNA yielded cDNA as the sequencing template. Only in-frame clones appear in the TCRdb table, and some are missing; sequencing was by immunoSEQ multiplex PCR. This sample yields some 130,000 clones, of which 58% are seen a single time; roughly 4.8% belongs to the top ten. The V and J ends lost 2 bases and 0 bases, in that order; junction bases with no gene match: 4. Germline V CDR1 and CDR2: SGHNT, YYREEE (reference sequence). The CDR3 is made up of 15 amino acids.

Specimen: CD4+ T cells sorted from blood, collected at week 0. The chain recombines TRBV5-4 with TRBJ1-1, with 7 bases aligning to TRBD1. This receptor was obtained from a human donor with alopecia areata. CDR3 amino acids: CASSFGGQLNTEAFF. DNA of the CDR3: TGTGCCAGCAGCTTTGGGGGACAGTTGAACACTGAAGCTTTCTTT.